This TCR beta chain appears in the sequencing data of a study of T cells in Graves' hyperthyroidism and ophthalmopathy. This clonotype appeared a few times. Germline V CDR1 and CDR2: SNHLY, FYNNEI. V was clipped by 6 bases and J by 2 bases, with 10 bases between them. CDR3 length equals 14 residues. What was amplified from RNA transcripts were TCR beta CDR3 regions. First-round RT-PCR with HTBI primers amplified the TCR CDR3 region. TCRdb called the multiplex PCR reads again in MiXCR, with one record for every CDR3 protein. The sample records approximately 600,000 distinct CDR3 sequences, approximately 15% being singletons.

The TCR was taken from a woman in her late teens or twenties with Graves' ophthalmopathy. What was sequenced was blood. This chain joins TRBV2 and TRBJ2-2, with D unresolved. CDR3 coding DNA: TGTGCCAGCAGGTCGGGTTCCAACACCGGGGAGCTGTTTTTT. As protein: CASRSGSNTGELFF.